The 22 T cell receptor beta chains listed next were all sequenced from one sample in a study of blood T cell repertoires in COVID-19 (dated by TCRdb to the early 2020s). Library preparation employed the immunoSEQ multiplex PCR assay. TCRdb took over this immuneACCESS table, retaining in-frame rearrangements with V and J assigned. Such tables are incomplete; in checked studies, under half of the missing clones stem from an unresolved V gene, and the remainder is unexplained. This sample gives 250,000 to 300,000 clones in total; 70% to 90% of them show up just once. 1.9% of the sample lies in the top ten. The sequenced material came from PBMCs or T cells enriched from blood (not recorded which). Receptor source: a woman aged 45-65 years who had recovered from COVID-19.

The sample holds a few counts of this clone. The genes are TRBV7-2 and TRBJ1-5; D not resolved. CDR3 length: 13 residues. CDR1 and CDR2 from the germline V gene are SGHTA and FQGNSA. Trimming took 5 bases from V and 2 from J, leaving 7 bases between them. The CDR3 DNA reads TGTGCCAGCAGCAGGCGGGGCAATCAGCCCCAGCATTTT. Its protein is CASSRRGNQPQHF.

J is TRBJ1-1 and V is TRBV29-1; D gene unclear. Trimming removed 4 bases at V and 5 bases at J, with 14 bases between. The CDR3 has 13 amino acids. CDR1 is SQVTM, CDR2 ANQGSEA, per germline. CDR3: CSVGRSRDTEAFF. The CDR3 nucleotides read TGCAGCGTTGGCCGAAGTCGGGATACTGAAGCTTTCTTT.

The chain has TRBV5-4 and TRBJ2-1; weak D call: TRBD2 (6 bases). CDR1 and CDR2 from the germline V gene are SGHNT and YYREEE (reference sequence). The V end lost 4 bases, the J end lost 2 bases, and 13 bases lay between the germline ends. This CDR3 is 15 amino acids long. CDR3: CASSRGTATYNEQFF. Here the CDR3 DNA reads TGTGCCAGCAGCCGCGGGACTGCTACCTACAATGAGCAGTTCTTC.

This clone was picked up one time. Because the CDR3's place on the DNA is in doubt, the DNA is left out and the CDR3 is given as listed by TCRdb. The chain carries TRBV5-1 and TRBJ1-1. 14 amino acids form the CDR3, both terminal residues included. Germline V gives CDR1 SGHRS, CDR2 YFSETQ. CDR3 sequence reads: CASSTSLGNTEAFF.

This clone was seen more than once but under ten times. The J gene is TRBJ1-3, the V gene TRBV12-3 or TRBV12-4; the D gene is possibly TRBD1 (6 bases). V was cut by 4 bases and J by 4 bases, with 8 bases left in between. This CDR3 comprises 13 residues. For the CDR3, the DNA is TGTGCCAGCAGTTACAGGGTGGGAAACACCATATATTTT. Translated: CASSYRVGNTIYF.

V and J are TRBV25-1 and TRBJ1-5, with TRBD1 matching over 11 bases. The CDR3 runs 16 residues. V dropped 3 bases and J dropped 5; count of bases not matched to a gene: 6. Germline V gene lookup returns CDR1 MGHDK and CDR2 SYGVNS. The CDR3 here is CASSDRDRGIDQPQHF. CDR3 nucleotide sequence: TGTGCCAGCAGTGACCGGGACAGGGGGATTGATCAGCCCCAGCATTTT.

The rearrangement uses TRBV7-2 and TRBJ2-3; D possibly corresponds to TRBD2 (6 bases). CDR1 SGHTA and CDR2 FQGNSA come from the germline V gene. The V end lost 1 base, the J end lost 2 bases, and 13 bases lay between the germline ends. This CDR3 contains 16 residues. In DNA, the CDR3 is TGTGCCAGCAGCTTAGGGAGCGGGCCGTACACAGATACGCAGTATTTT. It encodes CASSLGSGPYTDTQYF.

This clone came up a few times. The chain is built from TRBV27 and TRBJ2-2; perhaps TRBD1 as D (6 bases). V was clipped by 9 bases and J by 9 bases, with 23 bases between them. The CDR3 sequence is 15 residues long. Germline loops: CDR1 MNHEY, CDR2 SMNVEV (reference sequence). The CDR3 region is CASTQGTLGPRELFF. The CDR3 coding sequence is TGTGCCAGTACGCAGGGGACGCTAGGTCCCAGGGAGCTGTTTTTT.

V and J are TRBV20-1 and TRBJ2-5; 7 bases fit TRBD2. Germline V gives CDR1 DFQATT, CDR2 SNEGSKA (reference sequence). This CDR3 has 13 residues. V shed 3 bases and J 2 bases; nucleotides not matched to a gene: 3. The CDR3 DNA reads as TGCAGTGCTAGTCGGGAGGCTCAAGAGACCCAGTACTTC. Its protein product is CSASREAQETQYF.

The chain couples TRBV7-9 to TRBJ1-1; D uncertain. V lost 5 bases and J 3 bases, leaving 10 bases between the germline ends. This CDR3 is 13 amino acids long. Germline V CDR1 and CDR2: SEHNR, FQNEAQ (reference sequence). The CDR3: CASSPPSHTEAFF. Here the CDR3 DNA reads TGTGCCAGCAGCCCCCCCTCCCACACTGAAGCTTTCTTT.

The rearrangement uses TRBV21-1 and TRBJ2-1; TRBD1, the D gene given by the table, was not confirmed from the DNA. TRBV21-1 is tagged as a pseudogene. CDR3 length: 16 amino acids. In nucleotides, the CDR3 is TGTGCCAGCAGCAAATCAGGGACACCAACGGCGGGTGAGCAGTTCTTC. It translates to CASSKSGTPTAGEQFF.

The J gene is TRBJ1-3, the V gene TRBV5-6; D might be TRBD1 (5 bases). Between the trimmed V and J ends, which lost 0 bases and 6 bases, there was a span of 10 bases. Germline V gene sequence: CDR1 SGHDT, CDR2 YYEEEE. The CDR3 is made up of 14 amino acids. The CDR3 nucleotides are TGTGCCAGCAGCTTGGGGACAAGGGTAAACACCATATATTTT. This encodes CASSLGTRVNTIYF.

V is TRBV19 and J is TRBJ2-7; TRBD1 might be the D (6 bases). Trimming took 3 bases from V and 1 from J, leaving 10 bases between them. Germline assignment: CDR1 LNHDA and CDR2 SQIVND (reference sequence). CDR3 size: 14 residues. The CDR3 region is CASSIGTRSYEQYF. DNA for the CDR3: TGTGCCAGTAGTATTGGGACAAGGTCCTACGAGCAGTACTTC.

J is TRBJ1-6 and V is TRBV7-3; D may be TRBD1 (6 bases). Trimming left V 5 bases short and J 8 bases short, with 13 bases between. The CDR3 is made up of 14 amino acids. CDR1 is SGHTA, CDR2 FQGTGA, per germline. The CDR3 sequence: CASSPTGPDSPLHF. DNA of the CDR3: TGTGCCAGCAGCCCAACAGGGCCGGATTCACCCCTCCACTTT. Using reference TRBV7-3 and TRBJ1-6 for the parts outside the CDR3, the full variable domain is GAGVSQTPSNKVTEKGKYVELRCDPISGHTALYWYRQSLGQGPEFLIYFQGTGAADDSGLPNDRFFAVRPEGSVSTLKIQRTERGDSAVYLCASSPTGPDSPLHFGNGTRLTVT.

CDR3 residues: CASSYTGGQGGHEQYF. CDR3 bases: TGTGCCAGCAGTTATACCGGGGGACAGGGGGGGCACGAGCAGTACTTC. J is TRBJ2-7 and V is TRBV28, with 11 bases aligning to TRBD1. Germline CDR1 reads MDHEN; CDR2 reads SYDVKM. This CDR3 has 16 amino acids. V was pared by 4 bases and J by 5 bases, with 10 bases of the junction left unmatched.

The V gene is TRBV28, the J gene TRBJ2-3, with D possibly matching TRBD2 (6 bases). The CDR3 contains 15 residues. Trimming pared 3 bases from V and 2 bases from J, leaving 12 bases between. Germline-derived CDR1 and CDR2 are MDHEN and SYDVKM. The CDR3 sequence: CASSFGGGTTDTQYF. CDR3 coding DNA: TGTGCCAGCAGTTTCGGGGGAGGAACCACAGATACGCAGTATTTT. Full variable domain (rest looked up from reference TRBV28 and TRBJ2-3): DVKVTQSSRYLVKRTGEKVFLECVQDMDHENMFWYRQDPGLGLRLIYFSYDVKMKEKGDIPEGYSVSREKKERFSLILESASTNQTSMYLCASSFGGGTTDTQYFGPGTRLTVL.

The V gene is TRBV5-1, the J gene TRBJ2-5, with TRBD2 as a possible D gene (6 bases). CDR1 is SGHRS and CDR2 is YFSETQ in the germline V gene. The CDR3 sequence is 14 residues long. V was clipped by 4 bases and J by 5 bases, with 15 bases between them. The DNA of the CDR3 is TGCGCCAGCAGCGACCTCGGAGGGGTGGAGACCCAGTACTTC. Protein sequence: CASSDLGGVETQYF.

About this clone: In the same sample, other DNA sequences code for this CDR3. The chain couples TRBV11-2 to TRBJ1-4; 8 positions agree with TRBD1. The junction had 1 base not matched to a gene; V was cut back by 2 bases and J by 5 bases. This CDR3 is 14 amino acids long. Germline-derived CDR1 and CDR2 are SGHAT and FQNNGV. DNA for the CDR3: TGTGCCAGCAGCTTAAACAGGGGGAATGAAAAACTGTTTTTT. This sequence encodes CASSLNRGNEKLFF.

The rearrangement joins TRBV5-4 to TRBJ1-2; no clear D. Germline V gene data show CDR1 as SGHNT and CDR2 as YYREEE (reference sequence). CDR3 length: 15 residues. The V and J ends lost 0 bases and 3 bases respectively, with 12 bases between them. CDR3 sequence reads: CASSLGGGEDYGYTF. The CDR3 DNA follows: TGTGCCAGCAGCTTGGGAGGCGGGGAGGACTATGGCTACACCTTC.

This clone was detected only a few times. This chain connects TRBV11-3 to TRBJ2-1; 9 bases agree with TRBD2. Germline trimming cut 3 bases from V and 8 bases from J; bases unmatched to any gene: 14. The CDR3 has 17 residues. From germline, CDR1 is SGHNT and CDR2 YENEEA. In nucleotides, the CDR3 is TGTGCCAGCAGCTTCGACCCCCGGCTAGCGGGGACAGATGAGCAGTTCTTC. Residues: CASSFDPRLAGTDEQFF.

The V gene is TRBV5-1, the J gene TRBJ1-4; a possible D gene is TRBD1 (6 bases). The V and J ends lost 0 bases and 7 bases respectively, with 10 bases between them. The V gene's germline CDR1 is SGHRS and CDR2 YFSETQ. The CDR3 loop spans 14 amino acids. CDR3 sequence: CASSLGRGSEKLFF. The CDR3 DNA follows: TGCGCCAGCAGCTTGGGCAGGGGCTCTGAAAAACTGTTTTTT.

The V and J genes are TRBV3-1 (or the pseudogene TRBV3-2) and TRBJ2-1, with 11 nucleotides matching TRBD2. CDR1 is LGHDT, CDR2 YNNKEL, per germline (reference sequence). The CDR3 has 14 residues. V was clipped by 8 bases and J by 6 bases; unmatched bases: 6. CDR3 coding DNA: TGTGCCAGCTCAAGTCTAGCGGGAGGCAATGAGCAGTTCTTC. Protein sequence: CASSSLAGGNEQFF.